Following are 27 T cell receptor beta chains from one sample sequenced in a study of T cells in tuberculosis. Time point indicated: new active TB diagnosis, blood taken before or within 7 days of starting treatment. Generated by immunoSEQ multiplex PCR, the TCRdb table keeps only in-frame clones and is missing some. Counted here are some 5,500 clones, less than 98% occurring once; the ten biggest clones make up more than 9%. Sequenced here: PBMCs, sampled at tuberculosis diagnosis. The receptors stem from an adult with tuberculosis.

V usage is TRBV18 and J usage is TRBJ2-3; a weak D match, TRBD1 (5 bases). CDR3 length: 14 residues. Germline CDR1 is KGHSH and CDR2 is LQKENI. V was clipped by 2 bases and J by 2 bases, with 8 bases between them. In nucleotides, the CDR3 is TGTGCCAGCTCACCAGGACAATACACAGATACGCAGTATTTT. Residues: CASSPGQYTDTQYF.

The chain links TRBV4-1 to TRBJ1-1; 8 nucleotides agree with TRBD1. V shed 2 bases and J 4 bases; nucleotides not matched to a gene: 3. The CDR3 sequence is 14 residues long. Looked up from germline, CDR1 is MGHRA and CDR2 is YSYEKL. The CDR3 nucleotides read TGCGCCAGCAGCCAACAGGGGGCTGGCACTGAAGCTTTCTTT. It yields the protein CASSQQGAGTEAFF.

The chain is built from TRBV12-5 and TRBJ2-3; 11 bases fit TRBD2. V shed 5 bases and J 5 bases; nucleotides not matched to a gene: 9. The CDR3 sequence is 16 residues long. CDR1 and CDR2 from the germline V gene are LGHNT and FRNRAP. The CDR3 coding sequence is TGTGCTAGTGGTCGCGATAGCGGGGGGGCCATAGATACGCAGTATTTT. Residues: CASGRDSGGAIDTQYF. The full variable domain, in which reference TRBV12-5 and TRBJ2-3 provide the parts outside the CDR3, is DARVTQTPRHKVTEMGQEVTMRCQPILGHNTVFWYRQTMMQGLELLAYFRNRAPLDDSGMPKDRFSAEMPDATLATLKIQPSEPRDSAVYFCASGRDSGGAIDTQYFGPGTRLTVL.

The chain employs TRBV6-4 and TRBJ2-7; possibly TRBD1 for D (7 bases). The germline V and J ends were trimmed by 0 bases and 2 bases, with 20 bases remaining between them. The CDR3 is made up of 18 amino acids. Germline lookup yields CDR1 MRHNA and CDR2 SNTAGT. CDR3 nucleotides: TGTGCCAGCAGTGACTCGGGAGATCTATCAGGGGGGCCCTACGAGCAGTACTTC. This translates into CASSDSGDLSGGPYEQYF.

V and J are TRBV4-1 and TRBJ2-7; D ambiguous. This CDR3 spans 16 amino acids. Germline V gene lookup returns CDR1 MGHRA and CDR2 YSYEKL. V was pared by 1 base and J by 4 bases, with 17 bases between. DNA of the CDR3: TGCGCCAGCAGCCAAGTAGACTTCCTCCTCATTTACGAGCAGTACTTC. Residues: CASSQVDFLLIYEQYF.

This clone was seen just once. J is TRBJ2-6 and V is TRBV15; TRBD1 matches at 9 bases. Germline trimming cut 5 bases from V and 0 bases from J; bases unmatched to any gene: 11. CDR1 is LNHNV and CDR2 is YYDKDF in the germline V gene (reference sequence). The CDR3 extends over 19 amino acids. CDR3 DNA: TGTGCCACCAGCTCCAAGGACAGGGGAGTTTACTCTGGGGCCAACGTCCTGACTTTC. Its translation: CATSSKDRGVYSGANVLTF.

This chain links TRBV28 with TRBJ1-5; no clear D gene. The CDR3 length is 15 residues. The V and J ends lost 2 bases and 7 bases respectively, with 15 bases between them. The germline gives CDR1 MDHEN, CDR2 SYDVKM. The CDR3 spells CASSLNPPGRQPQHF. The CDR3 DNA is TGTGCCAGCAGTTTAAACCCTCCGGGAAGGCAGCCCCAGCATTTT.

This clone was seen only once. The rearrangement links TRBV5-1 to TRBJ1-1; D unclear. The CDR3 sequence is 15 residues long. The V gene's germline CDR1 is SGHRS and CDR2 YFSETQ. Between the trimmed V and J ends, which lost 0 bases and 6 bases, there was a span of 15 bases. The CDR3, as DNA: TGCGCCAGCAGCTTGGTCCCCGGCTTGGGCTCTGAAGCTTTCTTT. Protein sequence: CASSLVPGLGSEAFF. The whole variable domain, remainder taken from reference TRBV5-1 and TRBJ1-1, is KAGVTQTPRYLIKTRGQQVTLSCSPISGHRSVSWYQQTPGQGLQFLFEYFSETQRNKGNFPGRFSGRQFSNSRSEMNVSTLELGDSALYLCASSLVPGLGSEAFFGQGTRLTVV.

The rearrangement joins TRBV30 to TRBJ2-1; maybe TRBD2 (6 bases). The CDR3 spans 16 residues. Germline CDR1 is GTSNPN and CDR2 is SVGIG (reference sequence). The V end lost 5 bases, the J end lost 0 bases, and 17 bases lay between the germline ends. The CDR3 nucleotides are TGTGCCTGGGAACTAGCAGGAGTTGGCTCCTACAATGAGCAGTTCTTC. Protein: CAWELAGVGSYNEQFF.

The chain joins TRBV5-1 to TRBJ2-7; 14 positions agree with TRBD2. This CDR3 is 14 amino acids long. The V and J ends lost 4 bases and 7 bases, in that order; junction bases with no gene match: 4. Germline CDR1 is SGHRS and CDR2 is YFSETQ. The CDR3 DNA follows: TGCGCCAGCAGCACAGGGACTAGCGGGAGAGAGCAGTACTTC. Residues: CASSTGTSGREQYF.

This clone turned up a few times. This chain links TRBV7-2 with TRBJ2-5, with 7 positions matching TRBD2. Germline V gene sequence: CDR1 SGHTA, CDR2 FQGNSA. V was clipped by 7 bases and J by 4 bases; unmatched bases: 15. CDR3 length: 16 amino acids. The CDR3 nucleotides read TGTGCCAGCACCATAGCGGGCCGGACTGGCCTAGAGACCCAGTACTTC. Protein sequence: CASTIAGRTGLETQYF.

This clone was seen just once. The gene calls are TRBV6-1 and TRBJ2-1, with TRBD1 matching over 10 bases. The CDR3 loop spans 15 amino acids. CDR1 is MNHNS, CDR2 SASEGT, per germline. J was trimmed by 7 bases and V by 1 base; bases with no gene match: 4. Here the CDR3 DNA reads TGTGCCAGCAGTGAAGGACAGGGGGCTGTGAATGAGCAGTTCTTC. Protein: CASSEGQGAVNEQFF.

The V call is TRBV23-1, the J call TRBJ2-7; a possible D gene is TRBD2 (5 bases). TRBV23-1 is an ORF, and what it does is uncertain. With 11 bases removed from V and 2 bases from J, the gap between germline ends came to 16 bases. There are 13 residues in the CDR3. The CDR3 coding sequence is TGCGCCCGCATGCCGAGGGCTACCTACGAGCAGTACTTC. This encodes CARMPRATYEQYF.

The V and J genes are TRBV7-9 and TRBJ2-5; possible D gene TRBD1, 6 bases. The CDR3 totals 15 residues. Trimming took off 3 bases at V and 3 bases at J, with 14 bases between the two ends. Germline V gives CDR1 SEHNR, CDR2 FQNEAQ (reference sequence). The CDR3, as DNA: TGTGCCAGCAGCTTTTTTGGGGGCCCTGAAGAGACCCAGTACTTC. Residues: CASSFFGGPEETQYF.

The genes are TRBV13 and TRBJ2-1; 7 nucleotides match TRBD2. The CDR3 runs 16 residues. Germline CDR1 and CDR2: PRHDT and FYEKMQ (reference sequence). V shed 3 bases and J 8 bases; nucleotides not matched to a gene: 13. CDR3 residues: CASSFLLAPRGDEQFF. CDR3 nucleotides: TGTGCCAGCAGCTTCCTACTAGCCCCCCGGGGGGATGAGCAGTTCTTC.

The DNA of the CDR3 is TGTGCCAGCAGTTTAAGTTGGACAGGGTACCCTTCACCCCTCCACTTT. Translating it yields CASSLSWTGYPSPLHF. The rearrangement links TRBV7-8 to TRBJ1-6; TRBD1 agrees at 8 bases. The ends lost 6 bases at V and 9 bases at J; junction bases unmatched: 13. The CDR3 is made up of 16 amino acids. In germline, CDR1 is SGHVS, CDR2 FQNEAQ.

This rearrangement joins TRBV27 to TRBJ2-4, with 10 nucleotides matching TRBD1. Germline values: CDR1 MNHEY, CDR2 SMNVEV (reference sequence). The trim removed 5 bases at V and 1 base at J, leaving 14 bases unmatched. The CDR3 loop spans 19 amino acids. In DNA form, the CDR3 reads TGTGCCAGCAGTCCGGGACAGGGGACCAGGGCCCTGGCCAAAAACATTCAGTACTTC. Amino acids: CASSPGQGTRALAKNIQYF.

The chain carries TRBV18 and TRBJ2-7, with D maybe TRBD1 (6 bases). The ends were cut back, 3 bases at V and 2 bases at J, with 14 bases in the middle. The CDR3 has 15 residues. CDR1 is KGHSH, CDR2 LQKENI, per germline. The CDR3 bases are TGTGCCAGCTCACCGCCGGTGAGGGGGACCTACGAGCAGTACTTC. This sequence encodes CASSPPVRGTYEQYF.

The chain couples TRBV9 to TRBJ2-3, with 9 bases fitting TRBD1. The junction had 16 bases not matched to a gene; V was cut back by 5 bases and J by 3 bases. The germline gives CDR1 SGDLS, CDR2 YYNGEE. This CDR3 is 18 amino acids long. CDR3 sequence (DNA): TGTGCCAGCAGTTCCCCCGACGACAGGGGGATGTTGACAGATACGCAGTATTTT. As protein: CASSSPDDRGMLTDTQYF.

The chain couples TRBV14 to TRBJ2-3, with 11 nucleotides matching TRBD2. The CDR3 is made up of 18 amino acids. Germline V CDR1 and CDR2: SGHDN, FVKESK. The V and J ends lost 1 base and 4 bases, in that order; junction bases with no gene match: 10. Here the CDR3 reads CASSQVLILAGVPDTQYF. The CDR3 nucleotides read TGTGCCAGCAGCCAAGTCCTGATACTAGCGGGAGTCCCAGATACGCAGTATTTT.

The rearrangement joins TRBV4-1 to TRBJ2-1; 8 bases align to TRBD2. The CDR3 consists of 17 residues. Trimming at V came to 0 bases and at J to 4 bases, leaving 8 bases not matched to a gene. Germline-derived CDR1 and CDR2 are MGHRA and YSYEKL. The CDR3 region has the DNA TGCGCCAGCAGCCAAGATGGCACTAGCGGAGTTTACAATGAGCAGTTCTTC. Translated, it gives CASSQDGTSGVYNEQFF.

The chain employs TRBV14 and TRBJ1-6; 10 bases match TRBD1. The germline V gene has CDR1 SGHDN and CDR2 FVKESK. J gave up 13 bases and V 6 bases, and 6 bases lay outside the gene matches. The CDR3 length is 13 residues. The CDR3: CASSLTDRGPLHF. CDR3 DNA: TGTGCCAGCAGTCTAACGGACAGGGGGCCCCTCCACTTT.

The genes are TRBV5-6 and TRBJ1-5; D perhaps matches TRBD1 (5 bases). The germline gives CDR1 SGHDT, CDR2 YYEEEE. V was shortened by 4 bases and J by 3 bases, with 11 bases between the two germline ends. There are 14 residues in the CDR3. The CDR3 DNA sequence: TGTGCCAGCAGCCACCGACAGTTCAATCAGCCCCAGCATTTT. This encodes CASSHRQFNQPQHF.

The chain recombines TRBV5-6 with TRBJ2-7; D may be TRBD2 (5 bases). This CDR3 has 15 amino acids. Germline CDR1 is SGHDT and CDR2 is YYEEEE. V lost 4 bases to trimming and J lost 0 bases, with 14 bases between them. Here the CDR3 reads CASSTTIAYSYEQYF. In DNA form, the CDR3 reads TGTGCCAGCAGCACCACCATAGCGTACTCCTACGAGCAGTACTTC.

Written as DNA, the CDR3 is TGTGCCAGCAGCCCGACCGGGGGCGGGGGGGCAATCGGGGAGCTGTTTTTT. Encoded protein: CASSPTGGGGAIGELFF. The chain couples TRBV7-2 to TRBJ2-2; 9 nucleotides agree with TRBD2. The CDR3 has 17 residues. The germline CDR1 and CDR2 sequences are SGHTA and FQGNSA. V gave up 5 bases and J gave up 7 bases; unmatched junction bases: 14.

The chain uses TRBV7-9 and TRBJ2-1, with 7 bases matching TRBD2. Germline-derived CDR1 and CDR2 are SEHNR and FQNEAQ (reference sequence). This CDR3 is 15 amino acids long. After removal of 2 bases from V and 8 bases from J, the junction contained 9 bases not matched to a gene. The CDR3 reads CASSLRLAEGDEQFF. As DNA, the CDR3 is TGTGCCAGCAGCTTACGGCTAGCGGAGGGCGATGAGCAGTTCTTC. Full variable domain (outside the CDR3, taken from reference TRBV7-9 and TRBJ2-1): DTGVSQNPRHKITKRGQNVTFRCDPISEHNRLYWYRQTLGQGPEFLTYFQNEAQLEKSRLLSDRFSAERPKGSFSTLEIQRTEQGDSAMYLCASSLRLAEGDEQFFGPGTRLTVL.

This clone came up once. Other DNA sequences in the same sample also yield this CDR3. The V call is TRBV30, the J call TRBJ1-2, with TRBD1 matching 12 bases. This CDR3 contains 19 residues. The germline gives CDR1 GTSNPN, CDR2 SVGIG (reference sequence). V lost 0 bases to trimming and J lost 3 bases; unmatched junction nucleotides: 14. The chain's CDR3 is CAWSVRHRDRGRRDYGYTF. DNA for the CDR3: TGTGCCTGGAGTGTACGTCACCGGGACAGGGGGCGCAGGGACTATGGCTACACCTTC.